The TCR beta chain under discussion was sequenced for a study of response to subunit inactivated influenza vaccine. TCRdb used MiXCR to reprocess the RT-PCR reads, holding one entry per CDR3 protein. The sample holds 500,000 to 750,000 distinct CDR3 sequences, 12% to 15% seen once. Trimming cost V 8 bases and J 5 bases, with 9 bases left between them. The CDR3 consists of 10 residues. Germline V gene sequence: CDR1 DFQATT, CDR2 SNEGSKA (reference sequence). This clonotype appeared a few times. The material sequenced was PBMCs from blood, taken less than 13 days after vaccination. The chain recombines TRBV20-1 with TRBJ1-1; D might be TRBD1 (5 bases). The TCR originated in a man aged 45-65 years who received an inactivated influenza vaccine. The CDR3 coding sequence is TGCAGTCTACGGGGGACTGAAGCTTTCTTT. The encoded protein is CSLRGTEAFF.